Reported below is one TCR beta chain. Trimming left V 7 bases short and J 2 bases short, with 17 bases between. Germline CDR1 MNHEY, CDR2 SVGAGI. The CDR3 consists of 15 residues. Profiled with immunoSEQ multiplex PCR; TCRdb holds only in-frame clones, not every one. The sample contains 11,000 to 15,000 clones, around 74% of which appear only once. This sample is part of a study of neoadjuvant anti-PD-1 for oral cavity cancer. Time point specified: after neoadjuvant nivolumab, at surgical resection. Patients had newly diagnosed, untreated stage II-IVA oral cavity squamous cell carcinoma. The J gene is TRBJ1-1, the V gene TRBV6-5, with D maybe TRBD1 (6 bases). This receptor was obtained from a person aged 35 to 85 with oral cavity squamous cell carcinoma. Sequencing used PBMCs, obtained after nivolumab (anti-PD-1) treatment. For the CDR3, the DNA is TGTGCCAGCACTAGGAGGACAGCCATTAACACTGAAGCTTTCTTT. Protein: CASTRRTAINTEAFF.